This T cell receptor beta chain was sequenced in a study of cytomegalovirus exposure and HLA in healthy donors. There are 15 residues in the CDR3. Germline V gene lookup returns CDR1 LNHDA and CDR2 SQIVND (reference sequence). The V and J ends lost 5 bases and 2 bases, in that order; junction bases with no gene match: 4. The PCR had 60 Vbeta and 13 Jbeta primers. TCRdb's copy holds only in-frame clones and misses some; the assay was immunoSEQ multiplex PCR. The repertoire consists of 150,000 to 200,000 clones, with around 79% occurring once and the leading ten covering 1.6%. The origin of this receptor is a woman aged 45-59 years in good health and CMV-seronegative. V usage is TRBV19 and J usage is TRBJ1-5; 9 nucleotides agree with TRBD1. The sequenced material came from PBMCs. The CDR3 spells CASSFGDRGNQPQHF. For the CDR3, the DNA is TGTGCCAGTAGTTTCGGGGACAGGGGCAATCAGCCCCAGCATTTT.